This T cell receptor (beta chain) emerged from a study of blood T cell repertoires in COVID-19. Study details: Researchers got acute and convalescent COVID-19 samples from the United States, Italy and Spain. The analysed material was cDNA or gDNA that came from T cells, B-cell-depleted T cells, or PBMCs.

In the original processing: Amplifying reference gene primers gave estimates of nucleated cell counts. Data came from immunoSEQ multiplex PCR; TCRdb stores just in-frame clones and leaves some out. D and trimming were read from the DNA, whereas the V and J calls and clone size are those reported in that table. This table has 92,000 or so clones, 72% appearing once. Trimming left V 3 bases short and J 0 bases short, with 14 bases between. This CDR3 is built from 16 residues. Germline values: CDR1 SGHDT, CDR2 YYEEEE. The clonotype originates from an elderly woman with acute or convalescent COVID-19. The V call is TRBV5-6, the J call TRBJ2-3, with D hard to call. Sequenced: peripheral blood. The CDR3 sequence: CASSWSLDASTDTQYF. CDR3 nucleotides: TGTGCCAGCAGCTGGAGTTTAGACGCTAGCACAGATACGCAGTATTTT.